A single TCR beta chain is shown here with its context. With 4 bases clipped from V and 5 bases from J, the junction kept 10 bases outside the gene matches. This CDR3 has 15 residues. The V gene's germline CDR1 is SGHRS and CDR2 YFSETQ. This sample is drawn from a study of glioma-infiltrating T cells after dendritic cell vaccination. The time point is: after dendritic cell vaccination, including at tumor progression/relapse. Measured with immunoSEQ multiplex PCR; TCRdb has only the in-frame clones, and not every one. Of approximately 62,000 clones in the sample, about nine tenths were seen once. The chain couples TRBV5-1 to TRBJ2-5, with TRBD2 matching 8 bases. Here the sequenced sample was blood, taken after dendritic cell vaccination. This receptor was identified in a human donor with glioblastoma. The CDR3 DNA reads TGCGCCAGCAGCCCCGGGGGGGGTAGTTGGGAGACCCAGTACTTC. Translating gives CASSPGGGSWETQYF.